This record concerns one T cell receptor (beta chain) sequence. Its antigen specificity is not known. There are no base qualities to consult, and no much larger clone falls within one base. Taken from the germline V gene (reference sequence), the CDR1 and CDR2 loops are MNHNY and SVGAGI. The CDR3 runs 16 amino acids, cysteine and phenylalanine included. Of all the DNA, just the CDR3 is kept, 48 bases in frame from base 1. Ends trimmed: V by 1 base, J by 2 bases; bases unmatched to a gene: 5. TCRbeta CDR3 regions were amplified from genomic DNA by means of the immunoSEQ Assay, a bias-controlled multiplex PCR. Per the source publication's procedure: The number of nucleated cells in each sample was estimated by amplification of reference gene primers within the assay. To quantify the absolute abundance of each unique TCRbeta CDR3 rearrangement, sequence reads were collapsed and filtered. For each sample, productive Simpson clonality was calculated by taking the square root of Simpson's diversity index across productive rearrangements. This immuneACCESS table, as held by TCRdb, lists in-frame sequences with V and J called but not all clones. Of the missing ones, under half trace to an unresolved V gene in checked studies; the others have no known cause. The V and J calls and clone size are taken from that table; D and trimming were inferred from the DNA. A total of about 200,000 clones appear in this sample, almost 90% of them only once. Around 1.7% of the sample is in the top ten clones.

These data are taken from a study of blood T cell repertoires in COVID-19 (dated by TCRdb to the early 2020s). About the full investigation: Collaborator samples came from the United States, Italy and Spain and covered acute and convalescent phases of COVID-19. Subjects who had been exposed to COVID-19, were actively infected with it, or had recovered from it provided the deeply sampled blood TCRbeta repertoires that made up the dataset. The samples were drawn from two sources: the first 160 participants of the ongoing ImmuneRACE study, and 1,200 or so subjects contributed by 6 global collaborators. The sample metadata nearly always contained a de-identified subject ID, COVID-19 status, age in years and sex. Where available, HLA class I and class II types were obtained from metadata supplied by the sample provider rather than from assay-based typing. The repertoires were made available in a free public database intended to serve as a resource for research on the immune response to SARS-CoV-2. The material from the prospective study consisted of cDNA or gDNA derived from T cells, B-cell-depleted T cells, or PBMCs.

The collaborating institutions used their own protocols to collect whole blood in K2EDTA tubes. For TCRbeta analysis, collaborator samples were shipped as frozen whole blood, as isolated PBMCs, or as DNA extracted from either sample type. Results and caveats for the whole study, not just this receptor: The quantity of clinical and demographic metadata differed by source and by participant and was supplied without curation.

The sequenced sample was peripheral blood. This receptor chain uses TRBV6-6 and TRBJ2-3, with 8 bases in between that match TRBD2. The clonotype originates from a man between 18 and 29 years old with active or convalescent COVID-19. CDR3 reads: CASSYLTGGFTDTQYF. The nucleotide sequence is given as TGTGCCAGCAGTTACTTAACGGGAGGGTTCACAGATACGCAGTATTTT.